Listed here are 19 T cell receptor beta chains from one sample, sequenced in a study of blood T cell repertoires in COVID-19. Data came from immunoSEQ multiplex PCR; TCRdb stores just in-frame clones and leaves some out. The sample yields 65,000 to 80,000 clones, approximately 78% seen once. The sequencing sample was made of peripheral blood. These receptors all stem from a human donor in a cohort sampled during active COVID-19.

This rearrangement joins TRBV28 to TRBJ1-1, with unresolved D. V shed 2 bases and J shed 8 bases, with 9 bases lying between them. Germline V gene data show CDR1 as MDHEN and CDR2 as SYDVKM. The CDR3 covers 12 residues. As DNA, the CDR3 is TGTGCCAGCAGTTTAACGACACGAGAAGCTTTCTTT. It yields the protein CASSLTTREAFF.

The chain employs TRBV11-3 and TRBJ2-3, with TRBD1 as a possible D gene (6 bases). Trimming took off 3 bases at V and 0 bases at J, with 10 bases between the two ends. The CDR3 length is 15 residues. The germline gives CDR1 SGHNT, CDR2 YENEEA. This CDR3 reads CASSLGDTSTDTQYF. CDR3 sequence (DNA): TGTGCCAGCAGCTTGGGGGACACTAGCACAGATACGCAGTATTTT. Using reference TRBV11-3 and TRBJ2-3 for the parts outside the CDR3, the full variable domain is EAGVVQSPRYKIIEKKQPVAFWCNPISGHNTLYWYLQNLGQGPELLIRYENEEAVDDSQLPKDRFSAERLKGVDSTLKIQPAELGDSAVYLCASSLGDTSTDTQYFGPGTRLTVL.

V usage is TRBV9 and J usage is TRBJ1-6; 8 nucleotides align to TRBD1. The germline V gene has CDR1 SGDLS and CDR2 YYNGEE. CDR3 length: 17 amino acids. Trimming took 0 bases from V and 7 from J; bases not matched to a gene: 9. CDR3 nucleotides: TGTGCCAGCAGCGTAGAGCCCACAGGGGGACAAAATTCACCCCTCCACTTT. Translated: CASSVEPTGGQNSPLHF. The entire variable domain, with the rest obtained from reference TRBV9 and TRBJ1-6, is as follows: DSGVTQTPKHLITATGQRVTLRCSPRSGDLSVYWYQQSLDQGLQFLIQYYNGEERAKGNILERFSAQQFPDLHSELNLSSLELGDSALYFCASSVEPTGGQNSPLHFGNGTRLTVT.

The J gene is TRBJ2-5, the V gene TRBV7-9, with D perhaps matching TRBD1 (6 bases). This CDR3 has 14 residues. V was shortened by 5 bases and J by 7 bases, with 17 bases between the two germline ends. Per germline, CDR1 SEHNR and CDR2 FQNEAQ (reference sequence). This chain's CDR3 is CASSASGQLGTQYF. The CDR3, as DNA: TGTGCCAGCAGCGCCTCGGGACAATTAGGGACCCAGTACTTC.

The count of this clone is one. This chain joins TRBV4-1 and TRBJ2-1, with 8 positions matching TRBD1. Trimming took 0 bases from V and 4 from J; bases not matched to a gene: 5. The CDR3 has 16 residues. CDR1 and CDR2 from the germline V gene are MGHRA and YSYEKL. The CDR3 sequence: CASSQDRQGIYNEQFF. CDR3 nucleotides: TGCGCCAGCAGCCAAGATAGACAGGGGATTTACAATGAGCAGTTCTTC.

This rearrangement joins TRBV5-8 to TRBJ1-5; possibly TRBD1 for D (6 bases). Germline loops: CDR1 SGHTS, CDR2 YDEGEE. The V gene lost 4 bases and the J gene lost 1 base, with 9 bases spanning the gap. CDR3 size: 14 residues. The CDR3 coding sequence is TGTGCCAGCAGCCAAGGACAGAGCAATCAGCCCCAGCATTTT. Amino acids: CASSQGQSNQPQHF.

The rearrangement joins TRBV6-5 to TRBJ1-5; 8 bases map to TRBD1. This CDR3 has 14 residues. Trimming cost V 4 bases and J 4 bases; bases outside gene matches: 3. CDR1 is MNHEY, CDR2 SVGAGI, per germline. This CDR3 reads CASSLYRGNQPQHF. The CDR3 DNA sequence: TGTGCCAGCAGTTTGTACAGGGGGAATCAGCCCCAGCATTTT.

This sequence joins TRBV11-2 and TRBJ2-4; possibly TRBD2 for D (5 bases). V lost 0 bases, J lost 9 bases, and 9 bases lay in between. This CDR3 spans 13 amino acids. Germline assignment: CDR1 SGHAT and CDR2 FQNNGV. CDR3 nucleotide sequence: TGTGCCAGCAGCTTAGAACCCCGGGGCATTCAGTACTTC. Translating it yields CASSLEPRGIQYF.

The CDR3 region has the DNA TGTGCCAGCAGCCAAGGGGCAGGGTTGCCCGGGGAGCTGTTTTTT. This sequence encodes CASSQGAGLPGELFF. The chain combines TRBV4-2 with TRBJ2-2; TRBD1 might be the D (5 bases). The ends were cut back, 1 base at V and 6 bases at J, with 12 bases in the middle. The germline V gene encodes CDR1 LGHNA and CDR2 YNFKEQ. The CDR3 loop spans 15 amino acids.

J is TRBJ1-1 and V is TRBV5-1; D gene ambiguous. Germline V lookup: CDR1 SGHRS, CDR2 YFSETQ. With 4 bases removed from V and 1 base from J, the gap between germline ends came to 11 bases. This CDR3 is 14 amino acids long. CDR3 nucleotide sequence: TGCGCCAGCAGCGTCGACTTAGGGAACACTGAAGCTTTCTTT. Translation: CASSVDLGNTEAFF.

This chain joins TRBV12-5 and TRBJ1-1; 7 bases align to TRBD1. This CDR3 is built from 12 residues. The trim removed 5 bases at V and 7 bases at J, leaving 4 bases unmatched. Germline V gene data show CDR1 as LGHNT and CDR2 as FRNRAP. CDR3 in DNA: TGTGCTAGTGGTCTAGGGACAGTTGAAGCTTTCTTT. Its translation: CASGLGTVEAFF. Together with reference TRBV12-5 and TRBJ1-1, the CDR3 gives the full variable domain: DARVTQTPRHKVTEMGQEVTMRCQPILGHNTVFWYRQTMMQGLELLAYFRNRAPLDDSGMPKDRFSAEMPDATLATLKIQPSEPRDSAVYFCASGLGTVEAFFGQGTRLTVV.

The chain combines TRBV3-1 (or the pseudogene TRBV3-2) with TRBJ2-5; 14 bases match TRBD2. The J segment lost 5 bases and the V segment lost 4 bases, leaving 6 bases of the junction unmatched. Germline CDR1 reads LGHDT; CDR2 reads YNNKEL (reference sequence). There are 16 residues in the CDR3. The CDR3 spells CASSLTSGGAGETQYF. The CDR3, as DNA: TGTGCCAGCAGCCTGACTAGCGGGGGGGCCGGGGAGACCCAGTACTTC.

The V gene is TRBV10-3, the J gene TRBJ2-3, with 7 nucleotides matching TRBD2. CDR3 length equals 14 residues. In germline, CDR1 is ENHRY, CDR2 SYGVKD. With 11 bases clipped from V and 4 bases from J, the junction kept 12 bases outside the gene matches. In nucleotides, the CDR3 is TGTGCCTCAAAGGGAGGGACGGGTGCAGATACGCAGTATTTT. It codes for CASKGGTGADTQYF.

This CDR3 is CASRAGVYEQYF. For the CDR3, the DNA is TGTGCCAGCAGGGCAGGGGTTTACGAGCAGTACTTC. The chain has TRBV28 and TRBJ2-7; a possible D gene is TRBD1 (6 bases). The CDR3 is 12 residues long. Trimming cost V 6 bases and J 4 bases, with 10 bases left between them. CDR1 is MDHEN and CDR2 is SYDVKM in the germline V gene.

On this clone: A junction end diverges from the germline sequence, so it may reflect a read error. The rearrangement joins TRBV7-7 to TRBJ1-6, with TRBD1 as a possible D gene (5 bases). The length of the CDR3 is 18 residues. Germline loops: CDR1 SSHAT, CDR2 FNYEAQ (reference sequence). This chain's CDR3 is CASSFLGAARPYNSPLHF. CDR3 DNA: TGTGCTAGCAGCTTTTTAGGGGCCGCGCGGCCCTATAATTCACCCCTCCACTTT.

This clone appeared a few times. The chain combines TRBV6-2 or TRBV6-3 with TRBJ2-7; 10 bases are a match to TRBD1. Germline CDR1 reads MNHEY; CDR2 reads SVGEGT. With 0 bases clipped from V and 2 bases from J, the junction kept 7 bases outside the gene matches. The CDR3 sequence is 17 residues long. CDR3: CASSYSPGTGVTYEQYF. CDR3 DNA sequence: TGTGCCAGCAGTTACTCTCCCGGGACAGGGGTGACCTACGAGCAGTACTTC.

J is TRBJ2-7 and V is TRBV2; TRBD1 agrees at 9 bases. Germline CDR1 reads SNHLY; CDR2 reads FYNNEI. The CDR3 has 12 amino acids. The trim removed 10 bases at V and 4 bases at J, leaving 5 bases unmatched. The CDR3 region is CATGQGSYEQYF. The CDR3 DNA follows: TGTGCCACCGGACAGGGGTCATACGAGCAGTACTTC.

This chain joins TRBV20-1 and TRBJ1-6, with D possibly TRBD1 on 6 matching bases. Trimming cost V 3 bases and J 6 bases, with 12 bases left between them. The CDR3 is 14 residues long. Germline values: CDR1 DFQATT, CDR2 SNEGSKA (reference sequence). The CDR3 region is CSASVDRPNSPLHF. As DNA, the CDR3 is TGCAGTGCTAGTGTGGACAGACCTAATTCACCCCTCCACTTT.

The genes are TRBV5-3 and TRBJ2-5, with TRBD2 identical over 8 bases. TRBV5-3 is an open reading frame, and its role is uncertain. This CDR3 region has 17 residues. J gave up 1 base and V 4 bases, and 12 bases lay outside the gene matches. As DNA, the CDR3 is TGTGCCAGAAGCCGCCGTCAGCGGGGGTCCTGCCAAGAGACCCAGTACTTC. Translating it yields CARSRRQRGSCQETQYF.